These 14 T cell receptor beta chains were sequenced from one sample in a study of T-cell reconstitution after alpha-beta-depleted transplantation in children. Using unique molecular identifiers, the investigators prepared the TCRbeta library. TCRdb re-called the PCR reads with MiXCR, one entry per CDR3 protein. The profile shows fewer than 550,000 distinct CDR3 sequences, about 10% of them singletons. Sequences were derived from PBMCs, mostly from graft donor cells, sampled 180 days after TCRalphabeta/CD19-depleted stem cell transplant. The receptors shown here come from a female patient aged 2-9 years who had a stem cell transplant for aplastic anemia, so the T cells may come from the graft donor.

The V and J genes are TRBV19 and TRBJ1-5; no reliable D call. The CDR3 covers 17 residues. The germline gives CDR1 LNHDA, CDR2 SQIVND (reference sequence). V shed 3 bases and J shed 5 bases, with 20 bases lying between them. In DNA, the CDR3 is TGTGCCAGTAGTATTGGGCAGCCTCAACTCTATCATCAGCCCCAGCATTTT. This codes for CASSIGQPQLYHQPQHF.

CDR3 DNA: TGTGCCAGCAGTTTCGGTGCGCGCAATCAGCCCCAGCATTTT. Protein product: CASSFGARNQPQHF. This chain connects TRBV12-3 or TRBV12-4 to TRBJ1-5; D is unresolved. With 3 bases removed from V and 2 bases from J, the gap between germline ends came to 8 bases. There are 14 residues in the CDR3.

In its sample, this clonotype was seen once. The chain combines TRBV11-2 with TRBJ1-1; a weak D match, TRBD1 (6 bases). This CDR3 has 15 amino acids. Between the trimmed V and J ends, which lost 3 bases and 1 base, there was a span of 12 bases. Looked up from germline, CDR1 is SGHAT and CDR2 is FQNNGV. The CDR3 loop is CASSFLQGWNTEAFF. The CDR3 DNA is TGTGCCAGCAGCTTCCTTCAGGGGTGGAACACTGAAGCTTTCTTT.

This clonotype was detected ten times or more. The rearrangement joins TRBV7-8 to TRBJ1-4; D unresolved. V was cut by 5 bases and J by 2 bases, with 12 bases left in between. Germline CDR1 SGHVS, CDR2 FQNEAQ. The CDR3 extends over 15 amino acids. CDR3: CASSLGGHTNEKLFF. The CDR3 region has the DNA TGTGCCAGCAGCCTGGGAGGGCACACTAATGAAAAACTGTTTTTT.

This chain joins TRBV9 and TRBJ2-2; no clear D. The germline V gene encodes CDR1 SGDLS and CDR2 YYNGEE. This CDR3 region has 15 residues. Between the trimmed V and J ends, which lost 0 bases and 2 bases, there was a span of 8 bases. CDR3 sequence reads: CASSVGFTNTGELFF. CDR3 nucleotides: TGTGCCAGCAGCGTAGGGTTTACCAACACCGGGGAGCTGTTTTTT.

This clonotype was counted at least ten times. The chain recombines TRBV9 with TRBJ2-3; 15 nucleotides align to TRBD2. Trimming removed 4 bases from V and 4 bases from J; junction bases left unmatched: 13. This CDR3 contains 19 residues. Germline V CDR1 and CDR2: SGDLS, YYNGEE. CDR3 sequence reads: CASSPSGTSGRRRADTQYF. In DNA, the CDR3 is TGTGCCAGCAGCCCCAGTGGGACTAGCGGGAGGCGGAGGGCAGATACGCAGTATTTT. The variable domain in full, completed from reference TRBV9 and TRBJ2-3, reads DSGVTQTPKHLITATGQRVTLRCSPRSGDLSVYWYQQSLDQGLQFLIQYYNGEERAKGNILERFSAQQFPDLHSELNLSSLELGDSALYFCASSPSGTSGRRRADTQYFGPGTRLTVL.

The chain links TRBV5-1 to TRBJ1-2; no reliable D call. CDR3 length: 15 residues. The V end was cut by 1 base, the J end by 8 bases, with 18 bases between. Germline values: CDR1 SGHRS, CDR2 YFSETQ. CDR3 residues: CASSLRSPQITGYTF. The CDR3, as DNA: TGCGCCAGCAGCTTGAGGTCCCCCCAAATTACCGGCTACACCTTC.

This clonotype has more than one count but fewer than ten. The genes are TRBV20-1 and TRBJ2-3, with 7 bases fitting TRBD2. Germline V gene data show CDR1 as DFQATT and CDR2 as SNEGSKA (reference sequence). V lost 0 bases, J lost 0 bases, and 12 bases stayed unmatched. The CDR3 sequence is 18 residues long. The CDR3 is CSARDPLTSASSTDTQYF. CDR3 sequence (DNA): TGCAGTGCTAGAGATCCCCTAACTAGCGCCTCAAGCACAGATACGCAGTATTTT.

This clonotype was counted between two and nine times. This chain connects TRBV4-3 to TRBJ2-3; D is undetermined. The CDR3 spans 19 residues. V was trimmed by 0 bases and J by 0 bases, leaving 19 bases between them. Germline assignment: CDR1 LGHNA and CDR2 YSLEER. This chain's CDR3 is CASSQDHWGPHRSTDTQYF. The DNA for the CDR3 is TGCGCCAGCAGCCAAGATCATTGGGGTCCCCACAGAAGCACAGATACGCAGTATTTT.

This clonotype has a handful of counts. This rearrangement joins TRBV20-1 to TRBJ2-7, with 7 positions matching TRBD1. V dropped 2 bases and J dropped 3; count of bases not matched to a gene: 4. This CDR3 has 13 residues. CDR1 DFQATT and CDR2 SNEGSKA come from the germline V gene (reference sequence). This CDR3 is CSARFQGDYEQYF. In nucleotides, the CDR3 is TGCAGTGCTAGATTCCAGGGGGACTACGAGCAGTACTTC.

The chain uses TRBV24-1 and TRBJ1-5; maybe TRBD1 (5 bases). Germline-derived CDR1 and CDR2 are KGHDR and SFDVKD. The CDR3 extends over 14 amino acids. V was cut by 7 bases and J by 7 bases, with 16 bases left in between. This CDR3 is CATSPGGGVQPQHF. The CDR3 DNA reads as TGTGCCACCAGCCCCGGTGGAGGGGTGCAGCCCCAGCATTTT.

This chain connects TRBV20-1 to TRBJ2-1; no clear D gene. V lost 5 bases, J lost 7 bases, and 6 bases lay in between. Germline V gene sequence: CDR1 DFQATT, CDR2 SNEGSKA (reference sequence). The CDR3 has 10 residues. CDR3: CSARWNEQFF. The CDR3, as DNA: TGCAGTGCTCGCTGGAATGAGCAGTTCTTC.

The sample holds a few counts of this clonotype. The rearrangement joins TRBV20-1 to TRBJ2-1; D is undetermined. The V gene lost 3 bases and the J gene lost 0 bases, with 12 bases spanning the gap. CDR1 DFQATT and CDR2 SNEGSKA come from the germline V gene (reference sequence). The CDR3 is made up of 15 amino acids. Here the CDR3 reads CSASGSPSSYNEQFF. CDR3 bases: TGCAGTGCTAGCGGCAGTCCGAGCTCCTACAATGAGCAGTTCTTC.

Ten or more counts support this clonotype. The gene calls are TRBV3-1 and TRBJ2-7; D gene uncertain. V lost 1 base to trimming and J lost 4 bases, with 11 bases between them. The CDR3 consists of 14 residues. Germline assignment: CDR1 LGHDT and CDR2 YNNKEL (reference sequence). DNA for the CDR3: TGTGCCAGCAGCCAAGCCGACCCAGCGTACGAGCAGTACTTC. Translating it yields CASSQADPAYEQYF.